This T cell receptor (beta chain) was sequenced in a study of tumor-infiltrating lymphocytes in oesophageal squamous cell carcinoma. This CDR3 is 18 amino acids long. The V end was cut by 5 bases, the J end by 0 bases, with 19 bases between. Germline CDR1 KGHDR, CDR2 SFDVKD. Using its own MiXCR run on the PCR reads, TCRdb lists one record per CDR3 protein. Of approximately 15,000 distinct CDR3 sequences in the sample, 53% were seen once. This chain links TRBV24-1 with TRBJ2-1; D might be TRBD2 (6 bases). The specimen sequenced was esophageal tumor tissue. The clonotype originates from a male donor with esophageal squamous cell carcinoma. The CDR3 loop reads CATSGYRAGRSSYNEQFF. CDR3 bases: TGTGCCACCAGTGGTTACCGGGCGGGAAGGAGCTCCTACAATGAGCAGTTCTTC.